This T cell receptor beta chain was profiled in a study of blood T cells in healthy people across ages. This clonotype has a count of ten or more. The antigen remains undetermined. Together with a sample-barcoded 5' primer, a J-beta primer mix was included in a second PCR lasting roughly 6 to 12 cycles. Each cDNA was tagged by a template-switch adaptor containing 12 random nucleotides. MiXCR, applied by TCRdb to the 5' RACE reads, yields one record per CDR3 protein. This table holds about 970,000 distinct CDR3 sequences, around 54% found once. Deletions cut 4 bases from V and 0 bases from J, with 3 bases between. The CDR3 runs 12 residues. Regarding the study as a whole: Strong correlation linked observed beta diversity and percent naive T cells. With unsorted PBMCs, a conclusive comparison of naive versus antigen-experienced cells was not possible.

Sequencing was done on a sample of blood. This TCR came from a woman aged 55-70 years in good health. The V and J genes are TRBV12-3 or TRBV12-4 and TRBJ2-5; D is undetermined. The CDR3 region has the DNA TGTGCCAGCAGTTGGTACCAAGAGACCCAGTACTTC. Amino acids: CASSWYQETQYF.